This T cell receptor (beta chain) was identified during a study of OX40 agonist ivuxolimab in advanced cancers. Germline V gives CDR1 MNHEY, CDR2 SVGAGI. This CDR3 is 14 amino acids long. V shed 7 bases and J shed 1 base, with 13 bases lying between them. Profiling relied on immunoSEQ multiplex PCR, and the TCRdb table lists in-frame clones only, not all of them. The sample has some 100,000 clones, about 85% seen once; the top ten hold 1% to 1.3%. Material: CD4+ or CD8+ T cells sorted from blood, obtained in a trial of the OX40 agonist ivuxolimab. The source is an adult with an advanced solid tumor such as melanoma, head and neck, liver or kidney cancer. J is TRBJ1-2 and V is TRBV6-5; D might be TRBD1 (6 bases). In DNA, the CDR3 is TGTGCCAGCACCGGGACACAGAATAACTATGGCTACACCTTC. Translating gives CASTGTQNNYGYTF.